This T cell receptor beta chain derives from a study of early T cells in non-severe SARS-CoV-2 infection. Study-wide context: With bulk RNA from unsorted whole blood as input, sequencing yielded unpaired chains.

Unique molecular identifiers were added to individual cDNA molecules. In TCRdb, the 5' RACE reads were re-called with MiXCR into one record per CDR3 protein. The sample lists about 34,000 distinct CDR3 sequences; around 6.9% were seen once. Whole-study results and caveats: Anti-spike CD8 specificities were favored by VDJdb matching, whose results missed private and CD4 specificities.

This clonotype showed up many times. Its antigen remains unknown. The CDR3 sequence is 13 residues long. Deletions cut 7 bases from V and 2 bases from J, with 10 bases between. Per the germline V gene, CDR1 is ENHRY and CDR2 is SYGVKD. This clonotype was obtained from an adult who was a healthcare worker with PCR-confirmed SARS-CoV-2 infection or an uninfected control (not recorded which). This rearrangement joins TRBV10-3 to TRBJ2-3, with D maybe TRBD1 (7 bases). The starting material was whole blood, obtained at baseline. CDR3 amino acids: CAIKEGATDTQYF. The CDR3 coding sequence is TGTGCCATCAAGGAGGGGGCCACAGATACGCAGTATTTT.